This T cell receptor beta chain was observed in a study of blood T cell repertoires in COVID-19. Study in general: Samples representing acute and convalescent COVID-19 were sourced from the United States, Italy and Spain.

This clone has only one observation. From germline, CDR1 is SGHDN and CDR2 FVKESK. Trimming removed 3 bases at V and 5 bases at J, with 19 bases between. This CDR3 comprises 16 residues. The assay was immunoSEQ multiplex PCR, and TCRdb's table has in-frame clones only and misses some. The table lists a few hundred thousand clones, about nine tenths of them singletons. Sequenced: PBMCs or T cells enriched from blood (not recorded which). The receptor comes from a human donor in a cohort exposed to, infected with or recovered from COVID-19 (not recorded which). The donor label of this sample is uncertain. The chain joins TRBV14 to TRBJ2-5; tentative D call: TRBD2 (6 bases). The DNA for the CDR3 is TGTGCCAGCAGCCAGGTTGGGCGGGGCCCAGGGGAGACCCAGTACTTC. Protein sequence: CASSQVGRGPGETQYF. The full variable domain, with the rest looked up from reference TRBV14 and TRBJ2-5, is EAGVTQFPSHSVIEKGQTVTLRCDPISGHDNLYWYRRVMGKEIKFLLHFVKESKQDESGMPNNRFLAERTGGTYSTLKVQPAELEDSGVYFCASSQVGRGPGETQYFGPGTRLLVL.